The 5 T cell receptor beta chains below were found in one sample sequenced in a study of somatic mutations in cytotoxic T cells in rheumatoid arthritis. The repertoire was sequenced with immunoSEQ multiplex PCR; TCRdb's copy has only in-frame clones and lacks some. The sample contains fewer than 40,000 clones, about 81% of which appear only once. The sequencing input was CD8+ T cells sorted from blood. All receptors derive from an adult with rheumatoid arthritis.

The genes are TRBV4-1 and TRBJ2-7; D unresolved. Germline V gene data show CDR1 as MGHRA and CDR2 as YSYEKL. The germline V and J ends were trimmed by 0 bases and 2 bases, with 8 bases remaining between them. The CDR3 sequence is 14 residues long. Written as DNA, the CDR3 is TGCGCCAGCAGCCAAGATCCAGGCCCCTACGAGCAGTACTTC. Its translation is CASSQDPGPYEQYF.

The chain uses TRBV29-1 and TRBJ1-2, with 8 bases that match TRBD1. Germline CDR1 SQVTM, CDR2 ANQGSEA. V lost 7 bases to trimming and J lost 4 bases; unmatched junction nucleotides: 17. This CDR3 comprises 16 residues. The CDR3: CSANARDRPRSYGYTF. CDR3 bases: TGCAGCGCTAACGCAAGGGACAGGCCACGCAGCTATGGCTACACCTTC.

This clone was seen only once. The chain carries TRBV25-1 and TRBJ1-2, with D possibly being TRBD1 (6 bases). This CDR3 is built from 15 residues. The V and J ends lost 3 bases and 5 bases respectively, with 16 bases between them. The germline V gene has CDR1 MGHDK and CDR2 SYGVNS. In nucleotides, the CDR3 is TGTGCCAGCAGTGATCAAGGGGGAAGCCAGTATGGCTACACCTTC. This translates into CASSDQGGSQYGYTF.

This sequence joins TRBV5-1 and TRBJ1-5; D remains unclear. V was shortened by 0 bases and J by 6 bases, with 13 bases between the two germline ends. Germline CDR1 and CDR2: SGHRS and YFSETQ. CDR3 length: 15 amino acids. CDR3 DNA sequence: TGCGCCAGCAGCTTGGGGGTAGGGTCTGGTCAGCCCCAGCATTTT. Residues: CASSLGVGSGQPQHF.

The V gene is TRBV4-3, the J gene TRBJ2-1; a possible D gene is TRBD1 (5 bases). V dropped 2 bases and J dropped 5 bases, with 13 bases sitting between them. Germline V gene data show CDR1 as LGHNA and CDR2 as YSLEER. The CDR3 totals 15 residues. CDR3: CASSQYMTANNEQFF. The CDR3 nucleotides read TGCGCCAGCAGCCAATATATGACAGCGAACAATGAGCAGTTCTTC.